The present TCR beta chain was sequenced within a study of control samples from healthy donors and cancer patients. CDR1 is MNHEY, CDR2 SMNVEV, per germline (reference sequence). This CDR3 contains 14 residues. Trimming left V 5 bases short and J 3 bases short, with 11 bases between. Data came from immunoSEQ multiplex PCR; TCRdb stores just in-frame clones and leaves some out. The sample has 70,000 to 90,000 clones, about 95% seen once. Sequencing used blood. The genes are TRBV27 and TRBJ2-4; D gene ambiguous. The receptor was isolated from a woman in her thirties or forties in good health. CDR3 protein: CASSVDGFKNIQYF. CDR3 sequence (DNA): TGTGCCAGCAGTGTTGACGGATTCAAAAACATTCAGTACTTC.